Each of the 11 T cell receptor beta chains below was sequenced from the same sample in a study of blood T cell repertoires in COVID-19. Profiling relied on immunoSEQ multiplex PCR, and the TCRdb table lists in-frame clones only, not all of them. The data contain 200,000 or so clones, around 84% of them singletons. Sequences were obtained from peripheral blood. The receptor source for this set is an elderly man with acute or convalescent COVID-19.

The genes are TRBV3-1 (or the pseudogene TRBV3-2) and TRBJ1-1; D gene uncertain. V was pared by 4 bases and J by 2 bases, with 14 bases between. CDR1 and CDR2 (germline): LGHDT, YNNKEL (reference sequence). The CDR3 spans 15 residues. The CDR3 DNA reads TGTGCCAGCAGCCGACTCCAACGGCCTAACACTGAAGCTTTCTTT. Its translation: CASSRLQRPNTEAFF.

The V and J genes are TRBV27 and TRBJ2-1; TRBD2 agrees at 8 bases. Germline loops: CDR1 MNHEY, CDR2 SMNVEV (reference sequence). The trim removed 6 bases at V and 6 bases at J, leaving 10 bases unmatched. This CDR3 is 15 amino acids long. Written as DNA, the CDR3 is TGTGCCAGCAGCCAAAGCGGGAGCGCGGCCAATGAGCAGTTCTTC. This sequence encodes CASSQSGSAANEQFF.

CDR3 nucleotides: TGTGCCAGCAGCTCCCTTGGTAGCGGGAGGGCCCCCTCCTACAATGAGCAGTTCTTC. This encodes CASSSLGSGRAPSYNEQFF. The chain couples TRBV5-5 to TRBJ2-1; 11 bases are shared with TRBD2. Trimming at V came to 3 bases and at J to 0 bases, leaving 11 bases not matched to a gene. From germline, CDR1 is SGHKS and CDR2 YYEKEE (reference sequence). The CDR3 spans 19 residues.

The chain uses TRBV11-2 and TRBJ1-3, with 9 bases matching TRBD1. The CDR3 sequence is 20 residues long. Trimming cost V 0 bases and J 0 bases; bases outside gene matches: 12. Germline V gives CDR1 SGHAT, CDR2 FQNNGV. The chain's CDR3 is CASSLDHRTGAGLSGNTIYF. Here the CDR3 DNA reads TGTGCCAGCAGCTTAGATCACCGGACAGGGGCCGGGCTCTCTGGAAACACCATATATTTT.

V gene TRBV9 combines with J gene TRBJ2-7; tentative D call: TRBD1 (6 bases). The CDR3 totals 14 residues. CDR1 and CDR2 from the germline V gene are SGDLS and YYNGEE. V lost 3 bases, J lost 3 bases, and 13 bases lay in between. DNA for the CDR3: TGTGCCAGCAGCGGAGGACAGACCTACTACGAGCAGTACTTC. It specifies CASSGGQTYYEQYF.

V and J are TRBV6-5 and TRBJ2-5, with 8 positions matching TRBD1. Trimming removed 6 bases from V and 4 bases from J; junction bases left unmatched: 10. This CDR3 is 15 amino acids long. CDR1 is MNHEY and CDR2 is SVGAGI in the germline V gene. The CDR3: CASRNLRGRPETQYF. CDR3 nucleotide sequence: TGTGCCAGCAGAAACCTCAGGGGGCGCCCAGAGACCCAGTACTTC.

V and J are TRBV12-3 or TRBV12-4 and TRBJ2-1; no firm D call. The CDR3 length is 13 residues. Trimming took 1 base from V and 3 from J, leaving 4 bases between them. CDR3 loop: CASSLGHYNEQFF. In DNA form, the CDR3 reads TGTGCCAGCAGTTTAGGACACTACAATGAGCAGTTCTTC.

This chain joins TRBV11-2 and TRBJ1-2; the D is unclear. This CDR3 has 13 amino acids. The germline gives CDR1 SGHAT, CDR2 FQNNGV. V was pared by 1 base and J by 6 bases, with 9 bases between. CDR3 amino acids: CASSLGSLNGYTF. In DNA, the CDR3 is TGTGCCAGCAGCTTAGGGAGCCTGAATGGCTACACCTTC.

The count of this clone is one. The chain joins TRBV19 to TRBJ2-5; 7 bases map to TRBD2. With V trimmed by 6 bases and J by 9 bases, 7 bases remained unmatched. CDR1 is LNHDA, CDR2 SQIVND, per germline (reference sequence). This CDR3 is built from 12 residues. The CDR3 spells CASSTTRGAQYF. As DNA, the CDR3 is TGTGCCAGTAGCACCACCCGGGGGGCCCAGTACTTC.

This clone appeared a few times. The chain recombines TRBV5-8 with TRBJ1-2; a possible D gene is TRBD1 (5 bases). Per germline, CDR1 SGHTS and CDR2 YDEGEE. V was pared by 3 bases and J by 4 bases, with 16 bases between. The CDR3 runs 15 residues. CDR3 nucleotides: TGTGCCAGCAGCTACTCCAGGGTGGTCTCCTATGGCTACACCTTC. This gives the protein CASSYSRVVSYGYTF.

CDR3 nucleotides: TGCAGCGTTGTCCCAAACAGGGGAGGAGATACGCAGTATTTT. Its protein product is CSVVPNRGGDTQYF. The rearrangement uses TRBV29-1 and TRBJ2-3; possibly TRBD1 for D (7 bases). The V gene lost 4 bases and the J gene lost 5 bases, with 16 bases spanning the gap. This CDR3 has 14 residues. The germline gives CDR1 SQVTM, CDR2 ANQGSEA.